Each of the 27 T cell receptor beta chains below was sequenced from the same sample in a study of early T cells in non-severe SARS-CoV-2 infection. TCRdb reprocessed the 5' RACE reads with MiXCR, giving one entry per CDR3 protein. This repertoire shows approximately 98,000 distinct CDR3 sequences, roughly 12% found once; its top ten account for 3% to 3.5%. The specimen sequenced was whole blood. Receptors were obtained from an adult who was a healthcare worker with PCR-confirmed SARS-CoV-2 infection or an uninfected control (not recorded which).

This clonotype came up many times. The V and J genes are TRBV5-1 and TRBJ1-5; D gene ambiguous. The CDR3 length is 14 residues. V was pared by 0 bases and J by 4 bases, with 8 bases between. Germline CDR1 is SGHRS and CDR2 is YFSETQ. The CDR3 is CASSLGSGNQPQHF. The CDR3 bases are TGCGCCAGCAGCTTGGGCTCCGGAAATCAGCCCCAGCATTTT.

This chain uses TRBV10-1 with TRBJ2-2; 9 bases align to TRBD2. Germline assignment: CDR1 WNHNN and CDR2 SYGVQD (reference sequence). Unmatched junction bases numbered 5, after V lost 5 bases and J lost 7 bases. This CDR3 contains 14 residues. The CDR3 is CASSSGTSIGELFF. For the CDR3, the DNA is TGCGCCAGCAGTTCCGGGACTAGCATCGGGGAGCTGTTTTTT.

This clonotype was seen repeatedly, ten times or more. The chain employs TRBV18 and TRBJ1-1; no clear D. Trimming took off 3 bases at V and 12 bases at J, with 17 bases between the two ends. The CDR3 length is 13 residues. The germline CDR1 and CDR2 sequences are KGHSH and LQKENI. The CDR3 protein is CASSPYAGDSPFF. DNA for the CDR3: TGTGCCAGCTCACCGTATGCAGGAGACTCGCCTTTCTTT.

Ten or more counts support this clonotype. The CDR3 nucleotides are TGCAGCGTTGAGGGAATCACAGATACGCAGTATTTT. The encoded protein is CSVEGITDTQYF. This chain links TRBV29-1 with TRBJ2-3; D gene uncertain. The germline gives CDR1 SQVTM, CDR2 ANQGSEA. The CDR3 length is 12 residues. Trimming took 3 bases from V and 2 from J, leaving 6 bases between them.

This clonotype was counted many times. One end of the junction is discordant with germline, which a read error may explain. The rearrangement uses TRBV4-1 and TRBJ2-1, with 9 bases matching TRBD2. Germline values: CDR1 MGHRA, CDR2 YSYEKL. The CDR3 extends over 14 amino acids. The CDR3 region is CASSQDDTSGFLIF. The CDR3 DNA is TGCGCCAGCAGCCAAGATGACACTAGCGGGTTCCTAATCTTC.

The chain's CDR3 is CASSEASGDTQYF. In DNA form, the CDR3 reads TGTGCCAGCAGTGAGGCTAGCGGAGATACGCAGTATTTT. The rearrangement uses TRBV2 and TRBJ2-3; 7 bases line up with TRBD2. Germline CDR1 and CDR2: SNHLY and FYNNEI. This CDR3 contains 13 residues. V gave up 3 bases and J gave up 5 bases; unmatched junction bases: 2.

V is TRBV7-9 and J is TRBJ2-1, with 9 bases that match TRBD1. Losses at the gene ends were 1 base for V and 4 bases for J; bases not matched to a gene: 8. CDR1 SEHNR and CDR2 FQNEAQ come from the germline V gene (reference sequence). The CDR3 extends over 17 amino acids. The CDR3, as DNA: TGTGCCAGCAGCTTAGGGTTGGGACAGGGAATATACAATGAGCAGTTCTTC. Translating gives CASSLGLGQGIYNEQFF.

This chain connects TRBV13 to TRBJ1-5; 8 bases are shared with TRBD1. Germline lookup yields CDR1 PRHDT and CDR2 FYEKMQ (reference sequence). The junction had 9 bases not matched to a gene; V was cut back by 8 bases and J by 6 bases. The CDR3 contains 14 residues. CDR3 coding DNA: TGTGCCAGCGGGCCTCAGGGGGCAGGTCAGCCCCAGCATTTT. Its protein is CASGPQGAGQPQHF.

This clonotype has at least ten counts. The CDR3 DNA reads TGCAGTGCTAGTTCCCTCTTACGGACTAGCTCCTACGAGCAGTACTTC. Its translation is CSASSLLRTSSYEQYF. This chain joins TRBV20-1 and TRBJ2-7, with 7 bases matching TRBD2. Germline V gene sequence: CDR1 DFQATT, CDR2 SNEGSKA (reference sequence). This CDR3 spans 16 amino acids. The V segment lost 3 bases and the J segment 0 bases; nucleotides outside the gene matches: 11.

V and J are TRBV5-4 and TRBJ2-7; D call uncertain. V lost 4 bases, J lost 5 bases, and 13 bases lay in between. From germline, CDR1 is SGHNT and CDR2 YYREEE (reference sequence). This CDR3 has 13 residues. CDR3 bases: TGTGCCAGCAGCCTGGAGCGAGGTGACGAGCAGTACTTC. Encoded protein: CASSLERGDEQYF. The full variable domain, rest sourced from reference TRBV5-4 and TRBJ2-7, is ETGVTQSPTHLIKTRGQQVTLRCSSQSGHNTVSWYQQALGQGPQFIFQYYREEENGRGNFPPRFSGLQFPNYSSELNVNALELDDSALYLCASSLERGDEQYFGPGTRLTVT.

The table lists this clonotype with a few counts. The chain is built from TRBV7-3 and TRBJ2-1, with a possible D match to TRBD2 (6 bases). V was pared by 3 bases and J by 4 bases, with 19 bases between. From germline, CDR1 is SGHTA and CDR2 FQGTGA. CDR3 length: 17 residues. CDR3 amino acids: CASSFSPRGLAYNEQFF. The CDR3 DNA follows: TGTGCCAGCAGCTTTTCCCCCCGGGGTCTAGCGTACAATGAGCAGTTCTTC.

The CDR3 DNA sequence: TGCGCCAGCACCGCCGGGTCAGCCTCTGGAAACACCATATATTTT. Amino acid sequence: CASTAGSASGNTIYF. The rearrangement links TRBV5-1 to TRBJ1-3; D uncertain. The germline gives CDR1 SGHRS, CDR2 YFSETQ. The CDR3 runs to 15 residues. Trimming left V 6 bases short and J 0 bases short, with 13 bases between.

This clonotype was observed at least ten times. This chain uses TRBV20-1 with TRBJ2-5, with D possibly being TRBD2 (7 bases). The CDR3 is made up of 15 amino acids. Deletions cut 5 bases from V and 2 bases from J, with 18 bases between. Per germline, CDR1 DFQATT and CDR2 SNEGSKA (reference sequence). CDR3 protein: CSAGGGAWQQETQYF. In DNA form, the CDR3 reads TGCAGTGCTGGAGGGGGGGCCTGGCAGCAAGAGACCCAGTACTTC.

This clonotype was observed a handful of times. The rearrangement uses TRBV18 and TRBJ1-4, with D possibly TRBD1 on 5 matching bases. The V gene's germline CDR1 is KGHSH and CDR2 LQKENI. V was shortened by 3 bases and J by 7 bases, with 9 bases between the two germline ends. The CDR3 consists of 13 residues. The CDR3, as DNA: TGTGCCAGCTCACCTCAGGGTGGTGAAAAACTGTTTTTT. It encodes CASSPQGGEKLFF.

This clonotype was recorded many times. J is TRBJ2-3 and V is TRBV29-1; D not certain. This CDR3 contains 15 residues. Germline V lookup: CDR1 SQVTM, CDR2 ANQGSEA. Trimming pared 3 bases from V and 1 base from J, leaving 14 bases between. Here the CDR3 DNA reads TGCAGCGTTGAGCCCCCCAACCTAGGCACAGATACGCAGTATTTT. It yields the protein CSVEPPNLGTDTQYF.

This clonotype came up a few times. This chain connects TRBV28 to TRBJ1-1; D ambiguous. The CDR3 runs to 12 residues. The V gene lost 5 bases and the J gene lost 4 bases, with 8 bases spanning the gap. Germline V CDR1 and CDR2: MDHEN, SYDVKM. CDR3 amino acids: CASSPLTTEAFF. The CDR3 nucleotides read TGTGCCAGCAGTCCCCTGACCACTGAAGCTTTCTTT.

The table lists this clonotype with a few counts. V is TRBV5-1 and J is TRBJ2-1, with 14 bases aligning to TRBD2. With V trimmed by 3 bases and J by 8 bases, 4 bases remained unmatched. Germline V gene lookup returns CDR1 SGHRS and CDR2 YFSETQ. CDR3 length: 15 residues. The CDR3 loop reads CASSSGLAGGHEQFF. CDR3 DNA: TGCGCCAGCAGCTCCGGACTAGCGGGAGGACATGAGCAGTTCTTC.

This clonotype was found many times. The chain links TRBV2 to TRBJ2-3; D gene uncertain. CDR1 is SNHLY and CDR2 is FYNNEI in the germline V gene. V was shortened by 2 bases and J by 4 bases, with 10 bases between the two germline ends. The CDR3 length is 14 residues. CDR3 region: CASSESLIADTQYF. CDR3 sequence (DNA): TGTGCCAGCAGTGAATCCCTCATCGCAGATACGCAGTATTTT.

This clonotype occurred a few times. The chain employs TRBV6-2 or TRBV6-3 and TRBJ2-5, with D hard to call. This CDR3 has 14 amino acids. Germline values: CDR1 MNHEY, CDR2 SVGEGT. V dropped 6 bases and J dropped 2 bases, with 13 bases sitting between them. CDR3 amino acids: CASRLDGPQETQYF. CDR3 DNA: TGTGCCAGCAGATTGGACGGTCCACAAGAGACCCAGTACTTC.

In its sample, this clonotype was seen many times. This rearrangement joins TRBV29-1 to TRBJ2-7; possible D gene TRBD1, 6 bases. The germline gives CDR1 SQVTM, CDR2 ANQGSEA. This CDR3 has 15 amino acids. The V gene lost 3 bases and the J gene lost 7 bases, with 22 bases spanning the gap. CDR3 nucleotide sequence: TGCAGCGTTGACTCAGGGGCCGGATACTACGGGGAGCAGTACTTC. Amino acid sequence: CSVDSGAGYYGEQYF.

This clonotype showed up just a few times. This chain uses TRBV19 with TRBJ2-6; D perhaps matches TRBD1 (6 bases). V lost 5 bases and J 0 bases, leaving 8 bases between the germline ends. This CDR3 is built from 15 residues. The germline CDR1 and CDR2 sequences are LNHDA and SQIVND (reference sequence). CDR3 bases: TGTGCCAGTAGTCGACAGGACTCTGGGGCCAACGTCCTGACTTTC. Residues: CASSRQDSGANVLTF. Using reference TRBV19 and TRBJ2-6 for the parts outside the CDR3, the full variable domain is DGGITQSPKYLFRKEGQNVTLSCEQNLNHDAMYWYRQDPGQGLRLIYYSQIVNDFQKGDIAEGYSVSREKKESFPLTVTSAQKNPTAFYLCASSRQDSGANVLTFGAGSRLTVL.

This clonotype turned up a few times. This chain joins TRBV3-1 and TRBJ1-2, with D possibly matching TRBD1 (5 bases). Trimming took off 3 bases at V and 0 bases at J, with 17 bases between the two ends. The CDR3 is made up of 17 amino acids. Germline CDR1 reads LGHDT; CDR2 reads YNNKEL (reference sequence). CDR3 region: CASSHAGGTVSNYGYTF. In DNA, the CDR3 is TGTGCCAGCAGCCACGCCGGGGGGACCGTCTCTAACTATGGCTACACCTTC. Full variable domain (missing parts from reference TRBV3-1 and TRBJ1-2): DTAVSQTPKYLVTQMGNDKSIKCEQNLGHDTMYWYKQDSKKFLKIMFSYNNKELIINETVPNRFSPKSPDKAHLNLHINSLELGDSAVYFCASSHAGGTVSNYGYTFGSGTRLTVV.

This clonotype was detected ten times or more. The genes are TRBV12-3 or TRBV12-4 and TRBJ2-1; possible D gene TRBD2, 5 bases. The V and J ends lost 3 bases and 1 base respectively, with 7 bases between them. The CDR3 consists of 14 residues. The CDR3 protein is CASSFSDSYNEQFF. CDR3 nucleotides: TGTGCCAGCAGTTTTAGCGATTCCTACAATGAGCAGTTCTTC.

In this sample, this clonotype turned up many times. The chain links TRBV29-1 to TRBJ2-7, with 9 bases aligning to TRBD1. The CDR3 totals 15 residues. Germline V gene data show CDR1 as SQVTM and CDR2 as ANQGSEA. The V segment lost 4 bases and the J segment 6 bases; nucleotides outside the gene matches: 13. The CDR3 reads CSVGLPGQGPLEQYF. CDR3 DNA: TGCAGCGTTGGGTTGCCGGGACAGGGTCCTCTCGAGCAGTACTTC.

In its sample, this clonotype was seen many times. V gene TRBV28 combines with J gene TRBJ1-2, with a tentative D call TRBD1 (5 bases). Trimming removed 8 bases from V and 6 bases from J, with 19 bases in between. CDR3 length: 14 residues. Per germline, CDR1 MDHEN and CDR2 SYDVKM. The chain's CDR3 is CASEGVGHRDGYTF. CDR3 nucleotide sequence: TGTGCCAGCGAAGGGGTTGGCCATCGAGATGGCTACACCTTC.

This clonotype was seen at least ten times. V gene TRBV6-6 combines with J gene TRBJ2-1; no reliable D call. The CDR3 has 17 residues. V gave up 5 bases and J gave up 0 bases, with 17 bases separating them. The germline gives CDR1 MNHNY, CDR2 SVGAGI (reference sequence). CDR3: CASSRTDWGSSYNEQFF. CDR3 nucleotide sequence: TGTGCCAGCAGTCGTACCGACTGGGGAAGCTCCTACAATGAGCAGTTCTTC.

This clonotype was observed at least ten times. The DNA of the CDR3 is TGCAGTGCTAGAGCCCCGGGACAGAGCACAGATACGCAGTATTTT. Residues: CSARAPGQSTDTQYF. The chain couples TRBV20-1 to TRBJ2-3, with TRBD1 matching 7 bases. V gave up 1 base and J gave up 0 bases; unmatched junction bases: 4. The CDR3 length is 15 residues. Germline V gene lookup returns CDR1 DFQATT and CDR2 SNEGSKA (reference sequence).